A selection of T cell receptor beta chains follows, all from one sample in a study of T cell repertoires in cytomegalovirus infection. TCRdb redid the calling of the reads with MiXCR, one entry per CDR3 protein. The table has a few hundred thousand distinct CDR3 sequences, 15% to 20% seen once; the top ten hold around 47%. The sequenced sample consisted of CD8+ T cells from PBMCs. The receptors originated from a human donor in good health (CMV status not recorded). Some clones in this sample may be carry-over from other donors' samples. Both conserved end residues are part of each CDR3.

CDR3aa: CSVALQGTEAFF
v_gene: TRBV29-1

CDR3aa: CASSPFLAGRSTDTQYF
v_gene: TRBV7-8

CDR3aa: CASSQDGVGQFF
v_gene: TRBV4-1

CDR3aa: CASSPGRVGTGELFF
v_gene: TRBV7-6

CDR3aa: CSARDLAGGAYEQYF
v_gene: TRBV20-1

CDR3aa: CSVEVSGFSYNEQFF
v_gene: TRBV29-1

CDR3aa: CASSRDRNTDTQYF
v_gene: TRBV28

CDR3aa: CASSQLTGRSQPQHF
v_gene: TRBV4-1

CDR3aa: CASSEGAANYGYTF
v_gene: TRBV2

CDR3aa: CASSSSPGTANTGELFF
v_gene: TRBV27

CDR3aa: CATSDSLGTANTGELFF
v_gene: TRBV24-1

CDR3aa: CASSPTRDTASTGELFF
v_gene: TRBV6-2/TRBV6-3

CDR3aa: CASSPPGLAREQYF
v_gene: TRBV25-1

CDR3aa: CASSSAGSGAGANVLTF
v_gene: TRBV5-6

CDR3aa: CASSLFPPTSTDTQYF
v_gene: TRBV12-3/TRBV12-4

CDR3aa: CASRPAMGYGNTIYF
v_gene: TRBV5-1

CDR3aa: CASSLVGSGGPLGDVANVLTF
v_gene: TRBV7-9

CDR3aa: CASSYSLGNQPQHF
v_gene: TRBV6-2/TRBV6-3